The next 20 T cell receptor beta chains were all read from a single sample in a study of T-cell memory formation after mild COVID-19. TCRdb fed the 5' RACE reads into MiXCR, producing one record per CDR3 protein. The data contain a few hundred thousand distinct CDR3 sequences, over 15% of them singletons. Sequenced: PBMCs or a T cell subset sorted from them (not recorded which). The receptor source for this set is a man younger than 30 who had mild COVID-19 (a few samples of this study predate the infection). Cell type and time point are not known.

This clonotype was seen more than once but under ten times. As DNA, the CDR3 is TGTGCCAGCAGCGTCAACAGAGCGACTGAAGCTTTCTTT. Translating gives CASSVNRATEAFF. This chain joins TRBV9 and TRBJ1-1, with D hard to call. Trimming removed 2 bases at V and 5 bases at J, with 10 bases between. CDR3 size: 13 residues. Germline V gene sequence: CDR1 SGDLS, CDR2 YYNGEE.

The V call is TRBV7-6, the J call TRBJ2-7, with TRBD1 identical over 7 bases. Germline CDR1 and CDR2: SGHVS and FNYEAQ. There are 13 residues in the CDR3. After removal of 5 bases from V and 4 bases from J, the junction contained 5 bases not matched to a gene. The CDR3 nucleotides read TGTGCCAGCAGCACCGACAGGGATTACGAGCAGTACTTC. It translates to CASSTDRDYEQYF.

This clonotype has a handful of counts. For the CDR3, the DNA is TGTGCCAGCAGCTTAGATTTGGCAAATGGCTACACCTTC. It encodes CASSLDLANGYTF. The chain couples TRBV11-2 to TRBJ1-2; D not resolved. Germline loops: CDR1 SGHAT, CDR2 FQNNGV. The CDR3 has 13 amino acids. The V end was cut by 0 bases, the J end by 6 bases, with 8 bases between.

The J gene is TRBJ2-7, the V gene TRBV7-2; 9 nucleotides align to TRBD1. Germline V gene data show CDR1 as SGHTA and CDR2 as FQGNSA. The CDR3 length is 15 residues. The ends lost 5 bases at V and 6 bases at J; junction bases unmatched: 11. CDR3 DNA: TGTGCCAGCAGCCTCTACAGGGGGCTCCTTGGCGAGCAGTACTTC. The encoded protein is CASSLYRGLLGEQYF.

This chain connects TRBV25-1 to TRBJ2-5; D is ambiguous. This CDR3 region has 14 residues. V was clipped by 0 bases and J by 4 bases, with 9 bases between them. The germline V gene has CDR1 MGHDK and CDR2 SYGVNS. This chain's CDR3 is CASSEYKGPETQYF. DNA of the CDR3: TGTGCCAGCAGTGAATATAAGGGCCCAGAGACCCAGTACTTC.

CDR3 bases: TGTGCCAGCAGCTTGCCCGGAGGAGAACATGCCTACGAGCAGTACTTC. This encodes CASSLPGGEHAYEQYF. The rearrangement joins TRBV5-5 to TRBJ2-7, with a tentative D call TRBD2 (5 bases). The CDR3 runs 16 residues. CDR1 is SGHKS and CDR2 is YYEKEE in the germline V gene (reference sequence). Deletions cut 1 base from V and 2 bases from J, with 16 bases between. Using reference TRBV5-5 and TRBJ2-7 for the parts outside the CDR3, the full variable domain is DAGVTQSPTHLIKTRGQQVTLRCSPISGHKSVSWYQQVLGQGPQFIFQYYEKEERGRGNFPDRFSARQFPNYSSELNVNALLLGDSALYLCASSLPGGEHAYEQYFGPGTRLTVT.

This clonotype has only a few counts. V gene TRBV6-1 combines with J gene TRBJ1-5, with a weak D call TRBD1 (5 bases). CDR1 is MNHNS and CDR2 is SASEGT in the germline V gene. The CDR3 runs 16 residues. Trimming cost V 7 bases and J 0 bases, with 16 bases left between them. The CDR3 DNA reads as TGTGCCAGCAACCCAGGGTCCTCGTATAGCAATCAGCCCCAGCATTTT. Translated, it gives CASNPGSSYSNQPQHF.

This clonotype was counted between two and nine times. This rearrangement joins TRBV6-6 to TRBJ2-7, with D maybe TRBD2 (7 bases). The CDR3 is 16 amino acids. The V gene's germline CDR1 is MNHNY and CDR2 SVGAGI (reference sequence). Trimming cost V 0 bases and J 2 bases, with 14 bases left between them. The CDR3 coding sequence is TGTGCCAGCAGTTACTCGGGGGGGGCCTCTCCCTACGAGCAGTACGTC. Protein: CASSYSGGASPYEQYV.

This clonotype was observed a handful of times. The chain uses TRBV2 and TRBJ1-1; 8 bases match TRBD1. The length of the CDR3 is 14 residues. J was trimmed by 1 base and V by 4 bases; bases with no gene match: 2. Germline-derived CDR1 and CDR2 are SNHLY and FYNNEI. CDR3 sequence reads: CASSVQGENTEAFF. CDR3 coding DNA: TGTGCCAGCAGTGTACAGGGGGAGAACACTGAAGCTTTCTTT.

CDR3 protein: CAISGTGVYEQYF. The CDR3 DNA follows: TGTGCCATCAGTGGGACCGGGGTCTACGAGCAGTACTTC. This chain uses TRBV10-3 with TRBJ2-7; D may be TRBD2 (5 bases). The CDR3 extends over 13 amino acids. V lost 4 bases and J 3 bases, leaving 10 bases between the germline ends. Germline V gene lookup returns CDR1 ENHRY and CDR2 SYGVKD.

In its sample, this clonotype was seen many times. The chain links TRBV29-1 to TRBJ2-3, with TRBD1 matching over 11 bases. Germline values: CDR1 SQVTM, CDR2 ANQGSEA. This CDR3 contains 14 residues. V was pared by 7 bases and J by 8 bases, with 11 bases of the junction left unmatched. The CDR3 DNA reads as TGCAGCGCCTTTGGGACAGGGGGAAGCGGTACGCAGTATTTT. Its translation is CSAFGTGGSGTQYF.

The V gene is TRBV7-2, the J gene TRBJ1-2, with no clear D. This CDR3 is built from 11 residues. Trimming stripped 1 base from V and 3 bases from J, with 0 bases between. Germline loops: CDR1 SGHTA, CDR2 FQGNSA. The DNA of the CDR3 is TGTGCCAGCAGCTTAGACTATGGCTACACCTTC. Protein: CASSLDYGYTF.

The table lists this clonotype with many counts. The chain recombines TRBV6-2 or TRBV6-3 with TRBJ1-2; D remains unclear. CDR3 length: 11 residues. The germline CDR1 and CDR2 sequences are MNHEY and SVGEGT. V lost 6 bases and J lost 4, with 6 bases in between. CDR3 coding DNA: TGTGCCAGCAGGACCGGCTATGGCTACACCTTC. Amino acids: CASRTGYGYTF.

This clonotype occurred a few times. The chain's CDR3 is CASSLAPRGYNEQYF. Here the CDR3 DNA reads TGTGCCAGCAGTTTAGCCCCCAGGGGGTATAACGAGCAGTACTTC. This chain connects TRBV12-3 or TRBV12-4 to TRBJ2-7, with TRBD1 matching over 7 bases. V trimming: 0 bases; J trimming: 5 bases; junction bases outside the gene matches: 7. The CDR3 contains 15 residues.

The V call is TRBV7-3, the J call TRBJ2-1; D is perhaps TRBD2 (6 bases). The CDR3 sequence is 16 residues long. Trimming pared 5 bases from V and 4 bases from J, leaving 18 bases between. CDR1 is SGHTA, CDR2 FQGTGA, per germline. CDR3 residues: CASSHSPRLVYNEQFF. The CDR3 DNA follows: TGTGCCAGCAGCCACTCGCCCCGACTAGTATACAATGAGCAGTTCTTC.

This chain connects TRBV5-1 to TRBJ2-7; D is perhaps TRBD1 (6 bases). CDR3 length: 15 amino acids. Trimming pared 3 bases from V and 7 bases from J, leaving 20 bases between. CDR1 is SGHRS, CDR2 YFSETQ, per germline. Written as DNA, the CDR3 is TGCGCCAGCAGCTCCGGACAGCTCCTACTAGGAGAGCAGTACTTC. It yields the protein CASSSGQLLLGEQYF.

The gene calls are TRBV12-3 or TRBV12-4 and TRBJ1-2; 10 bases align to TRBD1. This CDR3 is 16 amino acids long. Trimming cost V 6 bases and J 6 bases; bases outside gene matches: 13. CDR3 in amino acids: CASSLDRGFLSDGYTF. For the CDR3, the DNA is TGTGCCAGCAGCCTGGACAGGGGGTTCCTAAGCGATGGCTACACCTTC.

The chain carries TRBV19 and TRBJ2-6, with D hard to call. With 1 base removed from V and 0 bases from J, the gap between germline ends came to 4 bases. The CDR3 length is 15 residues. Germline values: CDR1 LNHDA, CDR2 SQIVND (reference sequence). CDR3 residues: CASSIASSGANVLTF. The CDR3 nucleotides read TGTGCCAGTAGTATAGCCAGCTCTGGGGCCAACGTCCTGACTTTC.

This clonotype was detected a few times. The chain combines TRBV20-1 with TRBJ2-7; 12 bases map to TRBD1. CDR1 and CDR2 (germline): DFQATT, SNEGSKA (reference sequence). J lost 3 bases, V lost 6 bases, and 18 bases had no gene match. CDR3 length: 18 residues. The CDR3: CSALGTGGRVGSLYEQYV. Written as DNA, the CDR3 is TGCAGTGCCCTCGGGACAGGGGGCAGGGTAGGTAGCCTCTACGAGCAGTACGTC.

This clonotype was detected only a few times. This chain connects TRBV5-4 to TRBJ2-5, with D possibly called TRBD1 or TRBD2 (5 bases each). Trimming cost V 5 bases and J 4 bases, with 15 bases left between them. Germline loops: CDR1 SGHNT, CDR2 YYREEE (reference sequence). The length of the CDR3 is 14 residues. CDR3 sequence (DNA): TGTGCCAGCAGACCGGGACCCCAGGGAGAGACCCAGTACTTC. Translating gives CASRPGPQGETQYF.